Listed here are 17 T cell receptor beta chains from one sample, sequenced in a study of cytomegalovirus exposure and HLA in healthy donors. TCRdb's copy holds only in-frame clones and misses some; the assay was immunoSEQ multiplex PCR. The table shows approximately 270,000 clones, with 90% occurring only once. The sequenced sample was PBMCs. The source is a woman between 18 and 29 years old in good health and CMV-seronegative.

The rearrangement joins TRBV2 to TRBJ1-4; D not resolved. CDR1 is SNHLY, CDR2 FYNNEI, per germline. Trimming left V 8 bases short and J 7 bases short, with 11 bases between. The CDR3 covers 12 residues. The CDR3 region has the DNA TGTGCCAGCGGGTCCCGCGGTGAAAAACTGTTTTTT. Its protein is CASGSRGEKLFF.

The chain recombines TRBV18 with TRBJ1-5; 7 bases are shared with TRBD1. CDR1 is KGHSH and CDR2 is LQKENI in the germline V gene. V gave up 6 bases and J gave up 5 bases; unmatched junction bases: 13. CDR3 length: 16 residues. CDR3 DNA: TGTGCCAGCTCCCTCCAGGGCAGGGGGAGTGATCAGCCCCAGCATTTT. Its translation: CASSLQGRGSDQPQHF.

This chain links TRBV6-4 with TRBJ1-4, with a weak D call TRBD1 (6 bases). V was shortened by 4 bases and J by 7 bases, with 16 bases between the two germline ends. Germline CDR1 is MRHNA and CDR2 is SNTAGT. This CDR3 has 15 amino acids. The CDR3 here is CASSVTQGGGEKLFF. As DNA, the CDR3 is TGTGCCAGCAGTGTCACACAGGGCGGCGGTGAAAAACTGTTTTTT.

This clone was counted a single time. A read error may account for a junction end that differs from germline. The V gene is TRBV2, the J gene TRBJ1-6; TRBD1 is a possible D gene (6 bases). Germline V CDR1 and CDR2: SNHLY, FYNNEI. This CDR3 comprises 15 residues. DNA of the CDR3: TGTGCCAGCAGTGTACAGGGTTCCGACAATTCACCCCCCCACTTT. This codes for CASSVQGSDNSPPHF.

The rearrangement uses TRBV13 and TRBJ2-5, with 8 bases that match TRBD2. Per the germline V gene, CDR1 is PRHDT and CDR2 is FYEKMQ (reference sequence). Germline trimming cut 2 bases from V and 2 bases from J; bases unmatched to any gene: 4. The CDR3 is 15 residues long. The CDR3 spells CASSLQRGLQETQYF. The DNA for the CDR3 is TGTGCCAGCAGCTTACAGCGGGGGCTTCAAGAGACCCAGTACTTC.

J is TRBJ1-6 and V is TRBV7-6, with D tentatively TRBD1 (6 bases). Germline CDR1 reads SGHVS; CDR2 reads FNYEAQ. The CDR3 consists of 14 residues. The V end was cut by 1 base, the J end by 10 bases, with 11 bases between. The CDR3 reads CASSLGPGDSPLHF. In DNA, the CDR3 is TGTGCCAGCAGCTTAGGGCCAGGGGACTCACCCCTCCACTTT.

V and J are TRBV16 and TRBJ1-1; no definite D call. The V end lost 3 bases, the J end lost 1 base, and 3 bases lay between the germline ends. Per the germline V gene, CDR1 is KGHSY and CDR2 is FQNENV. This CDR3 contains 12 residues. CDR3 in DNA: TGTGCCAGCAGCCACGGGAACACTGAAGCTTTCTTT. This encodes CASSHGNTEAFF.

This clone was seen a single time. The rearrangement links TRBV19 to TRBJ1-4; 7 nucleotides line up with TRBD1. Per the germline V gene, CDR1 is LNHDA and CDR2 is SQIVND (reference sequence). Trimming took 5 bases from V and 5 from J; bases not matched to a gene: 8. The CDR3 runs 15 residues. The CDR3 is CASSLRQGLNEKLFF. The CDR3 region has the DNA TGTGCCAGTAGTTTACGACAGGGCCTAAATGAAAAACTGTTTTTT.

The V call is TRBV5-1, the J call TRBJ2-1, with a weak D call TRBD2 (6 bases). The CDR3 totals 17 residues. The ends were cut back, 0 bases at V and 6 bases at J, with 19 bases in the middle. Germline V CDR1 and CDR2: SGHRS, YFSETQ. DNA for the CDR3: TGCGCCAGCAGCTTGGACAAAGGAGGGGTAGCAGGCAATGAGCAGTTCTTC. It codes for CASSLDKGGVAGNEQFF.

This rearrangement joins TRBV7-3 to TRBJ1-2, with 7 bases fitting TRBD1. CDR1 and CDR2 from the germline V gene are SGHTA and FQGTGA. Unmatched junction bases numbered 11, after V lost 5 bases and J lost 5 bases. The CDR3 is 15 residues long. The CDR3 DNA follows: TGTGCCAGCAGCACCGCACCCGGGACAGATTATGGCTACACCTTC. Its protein is CASSTAPGTDYGYTF.

The genes are TRBV23-1 and TRBJ2-1, with D perhaps TRBD2 (7 bases). TRBV23-1 qualifies as an ORF whose function is uncertain. The CDR3 spans 12 residues. The V end lost 8 bases, the J end lost 8 bases, and 13 bases lay between the germline ends. The CDR3 spells CASQGRGDEQFF. The CDR3 DNA sequence: TGCGCCAGCCAGGGGAGGGGCGATGAGCAGTTCTTC.

The chain is built from TRBV7-9 and TRBJ1-1; a possible D gene is TRBD1 (5 bases). Germline assignment: CDR1 SEHNR and CDR2 FQNEAQ (reference sequence). The ends were cut back, 2 bases at V and 6 bases at J, with 10 bases in the middle. The CDR3 is 13 residues long. The CDR3 loop reads CASSLSGGAEAFF. The CDR3 DNA is TGTGCCAGCAGCTTAAGCGGGGGGGCTGAAGCTTTCTTT.

The chain carries TRBV28 and TRBJ1-1; TRBD1 matches 8 bases. CDR1 and CDR2 from the germline V gene are MDHEN and SYDVKM. The J segment lost 11 bases and the V segment lost 6 bases, leaving 8 bases of the junction unmatched. The CDR3 is 12 residues long. The CDR3 region has the DNA TGTGCCAGCAGGGGGACAGGTACTATGGCTTTCTTT. Residues: CASRGTGTMAFF. Full variable domain (missing parts from reference TRBV28 and TRBJ1-1): DVKVTQSSRYLVKRTGEKVFLECVQDMDHENMFWYRQDPGLGLRLIYFSYDVKMKEKGDIPEGYSVSREKKERFSLILESASTNQTSMYLCASRGTGTMAFFGQGTRLTVV.

This chain links TRBV6-4 with TRBJ2-3; 8 bases fit TRBD2. Germline values: CDR1 MRHNA, CDR2 SNTAGT. The trim removed 5 bases at V and 2 bases at J, leaving 6 bases unmatched. CDR3 length: 15 amino acids. CDR3 in DNA: TGTGCCAGCAGTTTGCGGGGGGAAAACACAGATACGCAGTATTTT. Translation gives CASSLRGENTDTQYF.

The gene calls are TRBV5-6 and TRBJ2-7; D possibly corresponds to TRBD1 (6 bases). This CDR3 region has 13 residues. Deletions cut 8 bases from V and 1 base from J, with 13 bases between. Per germline, CDR1 SGHDT and CDR2 YYEEEE. CDR3 protein: CASMDRVSYEQYV. The DNA of the CDR3 is TGTGCCAGTATGGACAGAGTATCCTACGAGCAGTACGTC.

J is TRBJ1-5 and V is TRBV4-1, with TRBD1 matching over 8 bases. This CDR3 is built from 16 residues. Germline loops: CDR1 MGHRA, CDR2 YSYEKL. Trimming removed 3 bases from V and 2 bases from J; junction bases left unmatched: 6. CDR3 residues: CASSHRQGLGNQPQHF. The CDR3 nucleotides read TGCGCCAGCAGCCATAGACAGGGGCTCGGCAATCAGCCCCAGCATTTT.

This CDR3 is CAIRKTGQGANEQFF. CDR3 bases: TGTGCCATCAGGAAGACTGGACAGGGGGCCAATGAGCAGTTCTTC. This chain connects TRBV10-3 to TRBJ2-1; 11 bases line up with TRBD1. V lost 6 bases to trimming and J lost 6 bases; unmatched junction nucleotides: 7. This CDR3 has 15 residues. Per the germline V gene, CDR1 is ENHRY and CDR2 is SYGVKD.